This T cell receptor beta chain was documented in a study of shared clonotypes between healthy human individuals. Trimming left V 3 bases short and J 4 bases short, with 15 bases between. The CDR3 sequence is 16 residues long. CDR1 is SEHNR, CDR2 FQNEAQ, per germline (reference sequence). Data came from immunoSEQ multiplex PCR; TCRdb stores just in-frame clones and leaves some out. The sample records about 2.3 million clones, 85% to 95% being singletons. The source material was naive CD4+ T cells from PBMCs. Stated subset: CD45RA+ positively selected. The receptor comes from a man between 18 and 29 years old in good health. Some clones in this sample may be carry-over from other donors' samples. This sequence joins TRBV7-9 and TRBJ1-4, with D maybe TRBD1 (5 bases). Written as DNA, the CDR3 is TGTGCCAGCAGCTTGGGACCACCGGGGAATAATGAAAAACTGTTTTTT. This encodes CASSLGPPGNNEKLFF. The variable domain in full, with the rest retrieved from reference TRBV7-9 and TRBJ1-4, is DTGVSQNPRHKITKRGQNVTFRCDPISEHNRLYWYRQTLGQGPEFLTYFQNEAQLEKSRLLSDRFSAERPKGSFSTLEIQRTEQGDSAMYLCASSLGPPGNNEKLFFGSGTQLSVL.